This T cell receptor beta chain was captured in a study of cytomegalovirus exposure and HLA in healthy donors (dated by TCRdb to between 2016 and 2019). Broadly, across the study: According to a later analysis, one platform produced both the roughly 120 validation repertoires and the approximately 660 repertoires of the first cohort. The study aimed to test whether signatures of past pathogen exposure could be identified by cataloging public T cell receptors. In addition to the first cohort of around 670 subjects, a separate validation cohort of around 110 different subjects was used. The study combined high-throughput TCR immunosequencing, statistical association of individual TCRs with disease status, and machine learning to predict cytomegalovirus infection status.

V and J are truncated by 5 bases and 9 bases respectively, leaving an intervening sequence of 29 bases. From cysteine to phenylalanine, the CDR3 is 19 amino acids long. The entry retains the CDR3 DNA only, 57 bases that are in frame from base 1. The germline V gene encodes CDR1 LNHDA and CDR2 SQIVND (reference sequence). The method behind the library was the immunoSEQ multiplex PCR assay. The published analysis was carried out like this. A statistical classification framework was built to diagnose cytomegalovirus status from the catalog of TCR beta chain sequences. TCRdb took over this immuneACCESS table, retaining in-frame rearrangements with V and J assigned. Such tables are incomplete; in checked studies, under half of the missing clones stem from an unresolved V gene, and the remainder is unexplained. That table furnishes V, J and clone size, whereas the DNA furnished D and trimming. The sample table shows approximately 160,000 clones, and around 85% are seen once. The top ten constitute about 2% of the sample.

Of note for this clone: Its antigen target is currently unknown. Base quality data are lacking; no much larger clone is found one base away.

General study outcomes and caveats: In both the original and validation cohorts, the classifier was reported to diagnose cytomegalovirus status with high specificity and sensitivity. It was suggested by the authors that the approach could potentially be generalized to other disease states and immunological phenotypes. A later analysis found that TCRs clustered in the first cohort also tended to co-occur in the roughly 120 validation repertoires, with approximately 95% of cluster scores above 0. In vitro tests confirmed that a few of the cytomegalovirus-associated TCR beta chains recognize cytomegalovirus antigens. All 120 or so repertoires were used to score co-occurrence in the validation cohort in a later analysis, because that analysis had no HLA typing for the cohort. While some public TCRs were present in many individuals, most TCR sequences turned up only very rarely across donors. A total of 164 TCR beta chains were listed by the study as associated with cytomegalovirus.

Donors formed part of the validation cohort, which comprised about 130 subjects and was distinct from the first cohort of 666 subjects. Rearrangement joined TRBV19 to TRBJ1-6, with TRBD1 perhaps the D gene, on 6 matching bases. This TCR was sampled from a man between 25 and 39 years old in good health and CMV-seropositive. What was sequenced was PBMCs. The DNA sequence is TGTGCCAGTAGTCGATGGGGACAAGGGGTTCCTGGCCTGGGTTCACCCCTCCACTTT. It translates as CASSRWGQGVPGLGSPLHF.